This T cell receptor beta chain came from a study of shared clonotypes between healthy human individuals. Study results and caveats: Among a few donors, roughly 5.4% of naive CD4 clonotypes were found in common.

The CDR3 has 17 amino acids. Germline CDR1 is KGHSH and CDR2 is LQKENI. Unmatched junction bases numbered 11, after V lost 3 bases and J lost 7 bases. Regarding this clone: The antigen is undetermined.

The assay used deep level. The method was immunoSEQ multiplex PCR; TCRdb's version includes in-frame clones alone and lacks a portion of them. The repertoire consists of 750,000 to 1,000,000 clones, with around 92% occurring once and the leading ten covering less than 25%. Naive CD8 cells were CD45RO-negative, positively selected for CCR7, excluding terminally differentiated effector memory CD45RA+ cells. Donors were Caucasian adults residing in Nashville, Tennessee, USA. Material: naive CD8+ T cells sorted from blood. The rearrangement uses TRBV18 and TRBJ2-1; 11 nucleotides match TRBD2. The source is a man aged 25 to 40 in good health. As DNA, the CDR3 is TGTGCCAGCTCACCCCGGGGGCTAGCGGGAGGTGAGAATGAGCAGTTCTTC. Amino acids: CASSPRGLAGGENEQFF. Together with reference TRBV18 and TRBJ2-1, the CDR3 gives the full variable domain: NAGVMQNPRHLVRRRGQEARLRCSPMKGHSHVYWYRQLPEEGLKFMVYLQKENIIDESGMPKERFSAEFPKEGPSILRIQQVVRGDSAAYFCASSPRGLAGGENEQFFGPGTRLTVL.